The clone carrying this TCR beta chain has a count of ten or more. Its antigen is still unknown. The sample is drawn from a study of T cell repertoires in cytomegalovirus infection. Study-wide background: Alongside well-studied HLA-B-restricted CMV epitopes, recently identified HLA-C-restricted CMV epitopes were also used. Matching HLA type, along with CMV infection, was indicated by public TCR beta signatures. Study-level findings and limits: CMV-specific TCR beta clonotypes restricted by HLA-C were the ones dominating the ex vivo response. CMV carriers with the relevant HLA were identified by cumulative public TCR beta family frequency.

Germline V lookup: CDR1 MNHEY, CDR2 SMNVEV (reference sequence). The V segment lost 3 bases and the J segment 1 base; nucleotides outside the gene matches: 5. This CDR3 comprises 16 residues. One entry per CDR3 protein results from TCRdb running MiXCR on the reads. The sample holds about 900,000 distinct CDR3 sequences, roughly 31% seen once. The rearrangement links TRBV27 to TRBJ2-1; 8 nucleotides line up with TRBD2. The source of this sequence is a human donor in good health (CMV status not recorded). Some clones in this sample may be carry-over from other donors' samples. Sample: cultured CD8+ T cells from PBMCs, taken from culture after CMV antigen stimulation. The CDR3 coding sequence is TGTGCCAGCAGTTTCGGGGGGGACATATCCTACAATGAGCAGTTCTTC. It translates to CASSFGGDISYNEQFF.